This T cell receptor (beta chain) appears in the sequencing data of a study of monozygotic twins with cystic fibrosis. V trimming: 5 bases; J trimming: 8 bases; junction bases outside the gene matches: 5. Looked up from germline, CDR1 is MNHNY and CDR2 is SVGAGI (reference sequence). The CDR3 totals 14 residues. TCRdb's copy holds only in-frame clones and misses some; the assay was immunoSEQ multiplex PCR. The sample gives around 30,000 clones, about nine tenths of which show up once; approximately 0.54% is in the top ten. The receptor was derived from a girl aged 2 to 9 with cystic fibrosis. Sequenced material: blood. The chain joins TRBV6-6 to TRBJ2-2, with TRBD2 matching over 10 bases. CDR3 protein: CASSPLAGRGELFF. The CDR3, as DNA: TGTGCCAGCAGTCCACTAGCGGGGAGAGGGGAGCTGTTTTTT.